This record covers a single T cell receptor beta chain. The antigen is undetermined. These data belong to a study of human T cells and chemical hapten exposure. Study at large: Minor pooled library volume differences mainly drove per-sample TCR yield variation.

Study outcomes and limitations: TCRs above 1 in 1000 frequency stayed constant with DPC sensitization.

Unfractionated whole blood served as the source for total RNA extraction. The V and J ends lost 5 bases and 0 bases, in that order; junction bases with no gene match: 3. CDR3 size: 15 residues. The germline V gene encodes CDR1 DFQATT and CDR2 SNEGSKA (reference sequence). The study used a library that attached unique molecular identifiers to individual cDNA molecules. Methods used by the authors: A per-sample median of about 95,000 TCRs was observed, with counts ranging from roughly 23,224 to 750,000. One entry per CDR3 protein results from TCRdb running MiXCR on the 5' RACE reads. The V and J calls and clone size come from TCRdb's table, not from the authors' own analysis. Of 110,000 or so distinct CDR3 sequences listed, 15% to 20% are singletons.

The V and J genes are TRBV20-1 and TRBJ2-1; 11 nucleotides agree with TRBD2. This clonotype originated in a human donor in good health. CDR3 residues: CSASSGGSSYNEQFF. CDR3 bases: TGCAGTGCTTCTAGCGGGGGGAGCTCCTACAATGAGCAGTTCTTC.